This T cell receptor (beta chain) was sequenced for a study of a mutant IDH1 vaccine in newly diagnosed glioma. At the level of the study: Vaccination followed radiotherapy alone by 4-6 weeks, or accompanied temozolomide cycles. Antecedent treatment encompassed radiotherapy, temozolomide, or their combination; the majority received both. Visit V12 was at week 35; visit V13 was at week 47.

Time point in this sample: week 35, safety follow-up. Mutant IDH1 20-mer peptide, at 300 ug, made up each vaccine dose, with topical imiquimod. As for this clone: Its matching antigen is unknown.

The germline V gene has CDR1 SGDLS and CDR2 YYNGEE. The CDR3 totals 14 residues. V shed 2 bases and J 11 bases; nucleotides not matched to a gene: 8. Study outcomes and limitations: Seemingly, top peripheral T cell clonotype changes bore no relation to pseudoprogression.

The assay was immunoSEQ multiplex PCR, and TCRdb's table has in-frame clones only and misses some. The data hold tens of thousands of clones, with more than 85% observed a single time. The genes are TRBV9 and TRBJ2-5, with 11 bases matching TRBD2. The source of this sequence is a man in his thirties or forties with glioma. Specimen: PBMCs, collected from a glioma patient whose treatment included an IDH1 peptide vaccine. The CDR3 protein is CASSVGTSGYAQYF. The CDR3, as DNA: TGTGCCAGCAGCGTGGGGACTAGCGGCTACGCGCAGTACTTC.